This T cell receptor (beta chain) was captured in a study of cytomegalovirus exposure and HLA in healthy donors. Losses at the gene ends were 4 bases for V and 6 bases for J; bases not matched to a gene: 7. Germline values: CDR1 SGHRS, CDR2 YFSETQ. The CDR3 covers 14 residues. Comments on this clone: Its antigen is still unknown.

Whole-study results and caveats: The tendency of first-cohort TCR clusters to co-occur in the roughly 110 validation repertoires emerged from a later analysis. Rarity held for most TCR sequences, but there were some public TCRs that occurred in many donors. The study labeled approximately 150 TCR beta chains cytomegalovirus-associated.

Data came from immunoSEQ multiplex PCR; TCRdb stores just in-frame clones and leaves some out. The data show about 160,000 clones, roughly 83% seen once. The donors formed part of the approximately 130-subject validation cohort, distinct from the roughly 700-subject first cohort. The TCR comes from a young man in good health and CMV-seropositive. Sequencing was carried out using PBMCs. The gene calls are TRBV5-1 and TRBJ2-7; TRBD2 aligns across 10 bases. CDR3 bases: TGCGCCAGCAGCCCCGGGACTAGCGCTTCCGAGCAGTACTTC. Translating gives CASSPGTSASEQYF.